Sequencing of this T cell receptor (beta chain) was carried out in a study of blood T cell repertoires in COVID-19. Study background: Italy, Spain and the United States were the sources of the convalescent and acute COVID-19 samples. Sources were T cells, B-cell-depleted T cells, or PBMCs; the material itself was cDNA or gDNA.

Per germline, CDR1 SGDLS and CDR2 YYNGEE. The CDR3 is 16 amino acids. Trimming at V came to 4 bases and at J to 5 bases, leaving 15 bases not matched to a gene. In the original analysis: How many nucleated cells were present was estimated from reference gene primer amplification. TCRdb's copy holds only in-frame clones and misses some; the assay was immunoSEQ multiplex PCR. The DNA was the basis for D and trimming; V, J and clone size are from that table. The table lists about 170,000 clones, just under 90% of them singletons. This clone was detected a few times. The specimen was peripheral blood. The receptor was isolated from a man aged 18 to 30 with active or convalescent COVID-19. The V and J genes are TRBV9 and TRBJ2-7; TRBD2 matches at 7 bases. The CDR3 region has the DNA TGTGCCAGCAGCCGTAGGGAGGGAATTCTGAAGGACGAGCAGTACTTC. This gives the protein CASSRREGILKDEQYF.